The rows below give T cell receptor beta chains drawn from one sample of a study of cytomegalovirus exposure and HLA in healthy donors. Clones were sequenced by immunoSEQ multiplex PCR, and TCRdb holds only the in-frame ones, with some missing. The table has 160,000 or so clones, 60% to 85% seen once; the top ten hold just over 3%. What was sequenced was PBMCs. The receptors derive from a woman in her thirties or forties in good health and CMV-seronegative. Each CDR3 is given with its conserved first and last residue. The order of the fields is CDR3 protein, CDR3 DNA, V gene, J gene, D gene, clone size. The D gene is left open where the match is weak. The size field is filled for only some rows; it gives once, few, many or a size class.

cdr3_aa: CASSVTWSSYNEQFF; cdr3_nt: TGCGCCAGCAGCGTGACCTGGAGCTCCTACAATGAGCAGTTCTTC; v_call: TRBV5-1; j_call: TRBJ2-1; d_call: NA; clone_size: NA
cdr3_aa: CASSVSLQETQYF; cdr3_nt: TGCGCCAGCAGCGTTTCCCTACAAGAGACCCAGTACTTC; v_call: TRBV10-2; j_call: TRBJ2-5; d_call: NA; clone_size: NA
cdr3_aa: CASSLSGQTAYNEQFF; cdr3_nt: TGCGCCAGCAGCTTATCCGGACAGACCGCCTACAATGAGCAGTTCTTC; v_call: TRBV5-1; j_call: TRBJ2-1; d_call: NA; clone_size: NA
cdr3_aa: CASSPPAGGGKQYF; cdr3_nt: TGTGCCAGCAGTCCCCCAGCAGGAGGTGGAAAGCAGTACTTC; v_call: TRBV28; j_call: TRBJ2-7; d_call: NA; clone_size: NA
cdr3_aa: CASHRTSGADTQYF; cdr3_nt: TGCGCCAGCCATAGGACTAGCGGGGCTGATACGCAGTATTTT; v_call: TRBV5-1; j_call: TRBJ2-3; d_call: TRBD2; clone_size: once
cdr3_aa: CASSVGGFQPQHF; cdr3_nt: TGTGCCAGCAGCGTGGGAGGGTTCCAGCCCCAGCATTTT; v_call: TRBV11-2; j_call: TRBJ1-5; d_call: NA; clone_size: NA
cdr3_aa: CASSYSPFNEQFF; cdr3_nt: TGTGCCAGCAGTTACTCGCCGTTCAATGAGCAGTTCTTC; v_call: TRBV27; j_call: TRBJ2-1; d_call: NA; clone_size: NA
cdr3_aa: CASSLGVSSTDTQYF; cdr3_nt: TGCGCCAGCAGCTTGGGAGTTAGTAGCACAGATACGCAGTATTTT; v_call: TRBV5-1; j_call: TRBJ2-3; d_call: NA; clone_size: NA
cdr3_aa: CASGFPDSGEKLFF; cdr3_nt: TGTGCCAGCGGTTTCCCGGACAGTGGCGAAAAACTGTTTTTT; v_call: TRBV9; j_call: TRBJ1-4; d_call: NA; clone_size: NA
cdr3_aa: CASSQDRISTGPGRPQHF; cdr3_nt: TGCGCCAGCAGCCAAGACCGCATATCTACAGGGCCCGGTAGGCCCCAGCATTTT; v_call: TRBV4-1; j_call: TRBJ1-5; d_call: NA; clone_size: NA
cdr3_aa: CASSLSTGVGGELFF; cdr3_nt: TGTGCCAGCAGTTTATCGACAGGGGTGGGCGGGGAGCTGTTTTTT; v_call: TRBV28; j_call: TRBJ2-2; d_call: TRBD1; clone_size: NA
cdr3_aa: CASSPLHSDRGGDTQYF; cdr3_nt: TGTGCCAGCAGTCCACTTCACTCGGACAGGGGAGGAGATACGCAGTATTTT; v_call: TRBV27; j_call: TRBJ2-3; d_call: TRBD1; clone_size: NA
cdr3_aa: CASSPPWGQGAPEQYF; cdr3_nt: TGTGCCAGCTCACCACCGTGGGGCCAGGGGGCACCCGAGCAGTACTTC; v_call: TRBV18; j_call: TRBJ2-7; d_call: TRBD1; clone_size: NA
cdr3_aa: CASSSERGPPHF; cdr3_nt: TGCGCCAGCAGCTCCGAGCGGGGACCCCCCCATTTT; v_call: TRBV5-1; j_call: TRBJ2-3; d_call: TRBD2; clone_size: NA
cdr3_aa: CASSLDRLTEAFF; cdr3_nt: TGTGCCAGCAGCCTCGACAGGTTGACTGAAGCTTTCTTT; v_call: TRBV6-6; j_call: TRBJ1-1; d_call: NA; clone_size: NA
cdr3_aa: CASSDWRDEKLFF; cdr3_nt: TGTGCCAGCAGTGACTGGAGAGATGAAAAACTGTTTTTT; v_call: TRBV6-1; j_call: TRBJ1-4; d_call: NA; clone_size: NA
cdr3_aa: CATSSPGITGNQPQHF; cdr3_nt: TGTGCCACCAGCAGCCCCGGGATAACGGGCAATCAGCCCCAGCATTTT; v_call: TRBV15; j_call: TRBJ1-5; d_call: NA; clone_size: NA
cdr3_aa: CASSSQTNEKLFF; cdr3_nt: TGCGCCAGCAGCTCACAGACTAATGAAAAACTGTTTTTT; v_call: TRBV5-1; j_call: TRBJ1-4; d_call: NA; clone_size: NA
cdr3_aa: CASSFMSSYNSPLHF; cdr3_nt: TGTGCCAGCAGTTTTATGAGCTCCTATAATTCACCCCTCCACTTT; v_call: TRBV27; j_call: TRBJ1-6; d_call: NA; clone_size: NA
cdr3_aa: CASSLVDSGEKLFF; cdr3_nt: TGTGCCAGCAGCTTAGTAGACTCGGGTGAAAAACTGTTTTTT; v_call: TRBV7-9; j_call: TRBJ1-4; d_call: NA; clone_size: few
cdr3_aa: CASSDAGRGETQYF; cdr3_nt: TGTGCCAGTAGTGATGCGGGGAGGGGGGAGACCCAGTACTTC; v_call: TRBV19; j_call: TRBJ2-5; d_call: NA; clone_size: NA
cdr3_aa: CASSITSGGQETQYF; cdr3_nt: TGTGCCAGCAGTATAACTAGCGGGGGACAAGAGACCCAGTACTTC; v_call: TRBV5-4; j_call: TRBJ2-5; d_call: TRBD2; clone_size: NA
cdr3_aa: CAIQTRSYEQYF; cdr3_nt: TGTGCCATCCAAACCAGATCCTACGAGCAGTACTTC; v_call: TRBV28; j_call: TRBJ2-7; d_call: NA; clone_size: NA
cdr3_aa: CASRPPQGYYGYTF; cdr3_nt: TGCGCCAGCAGGCCACCTCAGGGATACTATGGCTACACCTTC; v_call: TRBV5-1; j_call: TRBJ1-2; d_call: NA; clone_size: NA
cdr3_aa: CASSAWGGENTIYF; cdr3_nt: TGTGCCAGCAGTGCTTGGGGGGGGGAAAACACCATATATTTT; v_call: TRBV25-1; j_call: TRBJ1-3; d_call: NA; clone_size: NA
cdr3_aa: CAISGGNTEAFF; cdr3_nt: TGTGCCATCAGTGGAGGAAACACTGAAGCTTTCTTT; v_call: TRBV10-3; j_call: TRBJ1-1; d_call: NA; clone_size: few
cdr3_aa: CASSKTTGGLNIQYF; cdr3_nt: TGCGCCAGCAGCAAGACGACAGGGGGTTTGAACATTCAGTACTTC; v_call: TRBV5-1; j_call: TRBJ2-4; d_call: TRBD1; clone_size: NA
cdr3_aa: CASSLGLAGTYEQYF; cdr3_nt: TGTGCCAGCAGCTTGGGACTAGCGGGAACCTACGAGCAGTACTTC; v_call: TRBV7-2; j_call: TRBJ2-7; d_call: TRBD2; clone_size: NA
cdr3_aa: CASSPGTGSQPQHF; cdr3_nt: TGTGCCAGCAGCCCCGGGACAGGGAGTCAGCCCCAGCATTTT; v_call: TRBV2; j_call: TRBJ1-5; d_call: TRBD1; clone_size: NA
cdr3_aa: CASIDAQRGSTYEQYF; cdr3_nt: TGTGCCAGCATCGACGCCCAGCGGGGGAGCACCTACGAGCAGTACTTC; v_call: TRBV7-9; j_call: TRBJ2-7; d_call: TRBD2; clone_size: NA
cdr3_aa: CASSFWDRVSYEQYF; cdr3_nt: TGTGCCAGCAGCTTTTGGGACAGGGTATCCTACGAGCAGTACTTC; v_call: TRBV5-4; j_call: TRBJ2-7; d_call: TRBD1; clone_size: few
cdr3_aa: CASSPGASSYNEQFF; cdr3_nt: TGTGCCAGCTCACCAGGGGCATCCTCCTACAATGAGCAGTTCTTC; v_call: TRBV18; j_call: TRBJ2-1; d_call: NA; clone_size: NA
cdr3_aa: CASSLMVASGGFETQYF; cdr3_nt: TGCGCCAGCAGCTTGATGGTGGCTAGCGGGGGGTTTGAGACCCAGTACTTC; v_call: TRBV5-1; j_call: TRBJ2-5; d_call: TRBD2; clone_size: NA
cdr3_aa: CASRSEANQPQHF; cdr3_nt: TGTGCCAGCCGGTCGGAGGCCAATCAGCCCCAGCATTTT; v_call: TRBV18; j_call: TRBJ1-5; d_call: NA; clone_size: NA
cdr3_aa: CSVGGQGANTGELFF; cdr3_nt: TGCAGCGTAGGGGGACAGGGGGCGAACACCGGGGAGCTGTTTTTT; v_call: TRBV29-1; j_call: TRBJ2-2; d_call: TRBD1; clone_size: NA
cdr3_aa: CASSPPGVGYTF; cdr3_nt: TGTGCCAGCAGCCCGCCAGGGGTTGGCTACACCTTC; v_call: TRBV11-2; j_call: TRBJ1-2; d_call: NA; clone_size: NA
cdr3_aa: CASSPAGGAVSYNEQFF; cdr3_nt: TGTGCCAGCAGCCCGGCCGGGGGGGCCGTCTCCTACAATGAGCAGTTCTTC; v_call: TRBV5-4; j_call: TRBJ2-1; d_call: TRBD2; clone_size: NA
cdr3_aa: CASSSGQPNSGNTIYF; cdr3_nt: TGTGCCAGCAGCTCGGGACAGCCCAACTCTGGAAACACCATATATTTT; v_call: TRBV7-9; j_call: TRBJ1-3; d_call: TRBD1; clone_size: few